This T cell receptor (beta chain) derives from a study of blood T cell repertoires in COVID-19. Study as a whole: Spain, Italy and the United States supplied samples that represented acute and convalescent COVID-19.

CDR1 is MDHEN, CDR2 SYDVKM, per germline. The V gene lost 6 bases and the J gene lost 0 bases, with 21 bases spanning the gap. The CDR3 sequence is 17 residues long. Sequenced by immunoSEQ multiplex PCR; TCRdb stores in-frame clones only, minus some. This sample has more than 85,000 clones, with 90% found just once. Input material: peripheral blood. The source of this sequence is a man aged 60-69 years with acute or convalescent COVID-19. The genes are TRBV28 and TRBJ2-7; possible D gene TRBD1, 5 bases. The CDR3 loop is CASSLGALRIDSYEQYF. DNA of the CDR3: TGTGCCAGCAGCCTTGGGGCGCTTAGAATAGACTCCTACGAGCAGTACTTC.